The sample holds one count of the clone carrying this T cell receptor beta chain. The antigen is not known. This may come from a read error, since a much larger clone is one base off. TRB rearrangements were amplified by multiplex PCR with BIOMED2 TRB-A/B primers. TCRdb re-derived calls from the multiplex PCR reads in MiXCR, one entry per CDR3 protein. The sample carries some 5,200 distinct CDR3 sequences, approximately 20% recorded once. These data belong to a study of T and B cells in COVID-19 patients. Study-wide background: Of 20 to 25 active-infection patients, over 9 were critically ill with mechanical ventilation or extracorporeal membrane oxygenation.

Blood genomic DNA input for TRB amplification was about 220-500 ng. The study, taken as a whole, reports: Clonality of TRB repertoires was high in active COVID-19; recovery brought above-healthy diversity and richness. Early severe-case samples and blood from mildly ill patients during symptoms were in short supply. Patients with COVID-19 reportedly showed strongly skewed T cell receptor beta variable and joining gene usage.

This receptor was taken from a human donor with active COVID-19. The sequenced sample consisted of blood.

This CDR3 reads CASSRGLARGPSYNEQFF. DNA of the CDR3: TGTGCCAGCAGCAGAGGTCTAGCGAGAGGCCCATCCTACAATGAGCAGTTCTTC. The V call is TRBV6-5, the J call TRBJ2-1, with D possibly TRBD2 on 6 matching bases. Germline CDR1 and CDR2: MNHEY and SVGAGI. This CDR3 contains 18 residues. V was pared by 6 bases and J by 1 base, with 22 bases between.